Following are 7 T cell receptor beta chains from one sample sequenced in a study of beta chain features in type 1 diabetes. Every bit of the isolated RNA underwent reverse transcription, so sequencing read expressed TCRB transcripts. Sequenced by immunoSEQ multiplex PCR; TCRdb stores in-frame clones only, minus some. Among some 150,000 clones listed, about 10% were seen once. Sequencing used naive CD4+ T cells from blood. Receptors originate from a man in his late teens or twenties in good health.

This clone was seen ten or more times. The chain couples TRBV29-1 to TRBJ2-5; the D gene is possibly TRBD1 (6 bases). The V end was cut by 1 base, the J end by 5 bases, with 11 bases between. The CDR3 consists of 13 residues. CDR1 is SQVTM and CDR2 is ANQGSEA in the germline V gene. This chain's CDR3 is CSVEGGRGETQYF. In DNA, the CDR3 is TGCAGCGTTGAAGGGGGGCGCGGGGAGACCCAGTACTTC.

This clone showed up just once. J is TRBJ2-1 and V is TRBV7-2, with unresolved D. Germline CDR1 reads SGHTA; CDR2 reads FQGNSA. Trimming removed 5 bases from V and 10 bases from J, with 18 bases in between. The CDR3 spans 14 residues. The CDR3 sequence: CASSAGVPTREQFF. The CDR3, as DNA: TGTGCCAGCAGCGCAGGCGTACCCACCAGGGAGCAGTTCTTC.

This clone turned up a few times. The rearrangement joins TRBV18 to TRBJ2-5; no firm D call. The CDR3 is made up of 15 amino acids. Germline CDR1 is KGHSH and CDR2 is LQKENI. V lost 1 base and J 2 bases, leaving 11 bases between the germline ends. CDR3 DNA: TGTGCCAGCTCACCACAGAGGCAGAAACAAGAGACCCAGTACTTC. Translated, it gives CASSPQRQKQETQYF.

This clone was picked up many times. CDR3 coding DNA: TGTGCCAGCAGCTTTACAGGGGTAACCAAAAACATTCAGTACTTC. As protein: CASSFTGVTKNIQYF. The chain combines TRBV5-4 with TRBJ2-4; 7 bases map to TRBD1. V lost 2 bases to trimming and J lost 2 bases; unmatched junction nucleotides: 4. Looked up from germline, CDR1 is SGHNT and CDR2 is YYREEE (reference sequence). The CDR3 consists of 15 residues. The full variable domain, with the rest looked up from reference TRBV5-4 and TRBJ2-4, is ETGVTQSPTHLIKTRGQQVTLRCSSQSGHNTVSWYQQALGQGPQFIFQYYREEENGRGNFPPRFSGLQFPNYSSELNVNALELDDSALYLCASSFTGVTKNIQYFGAGTRLSVL.

This clone was seen a few times. The chain is built from TRBV7-2 and TRBJ2-4; D gene unclear. The V and J ends lost 4 bases and 0 bases respectively, with 10 bases between them. This CDR3 has 15 amino acids. Germline V CDR1 and CDR2: SGHTA, FQGNSA. CDR3 DNA: TGTGCCAGCAGCTCGACAAGGCTAGCCAAAAACATTCAGTACTTC. Protein: CASSSTRLAKNIQYF.

J is TRBJ1-1 and V is TRBV27, with D possibly being TRBD1 (6 bases). Germline CDR1 reads MNHEY; CDR2 reads SMNVEV (reference sequence). The V end was cut by 5 bases, the J end by 4 bases, with 14 bases between. The CDR3 sequence is 14 residues long. The CDR3 coding sequence is TGTGCCAGCAGTCCACAGACAGGATCCACTGAAGCTTTCTTT. Its protein is CASSPQTGSTEAFF.

This clone has more than one count but fewer than ten. The gene calls are TRBV5-1 and TRBJ1-2, with TRBD1 matching 7 bases. There are 15 residues in the CDR3. V gave up 4 bases and J gave up 7 bases; unmatched junction bases: 13. Looked up from germline, CDR1 is SGHRS and CDR2 is YFSETQ. The CDR3 DNA reads as TGCGCCAGCAGCGAGGGACAGCCCCAAGCAGGTGGCTACACCTTC. Translated, it gives CASSEGQPQAGGYTF.